This passage covers 7 T cell receptor beta chains from one sample sequenced in a study of blood T cell repertoires in COVID-19. Profiled with immunoSEQ multiplex PCR; TCRdb holds only in-frame clones, not every one. This sample has 250,000 to 350,000 clones, with 70% to 90% found just once. Sequenced: PBMCs or T cells enriched from blood (not recorded which). The receptor source for this set is a woman between 25 and 40 years old who had recovered from COVID-19.

The chain carries TRBV30 and TRBJ1-1; possible D gene TRBD1, 6 bases. V dropped 3 bases and J dropped 5 bases, with 10 bases sitting between them. CDR3 size: 12 residues. From germline, CDR1 is GTSNPN and CDR2 SVGIG (reference sequence). CDR3 protein: CAWRFTGTEAFF. For the CDR3, the DNA is TGTGCCTGGAGATTTACAGGGACTGAAGCTTTCTTT.

This clone was detected once. The chain has TRBV19 and TRBJ1-6; D possibly corresponds to TRBD1 (5 bases). Germline V gene sequence: CDR1 LNHDA, CDR2 SQIVND (reference sequence). The length of the CDR3 is 16 residues. Trimming took off 4 bases at V and 0 bases at J, with 10 bases between the two ends. This CDR3 reads CASSRQPSSYNSPLHF. The CDR3 DNA is TGTGCCAGTAGTAGACAGCCTAGCTCCTATAATTCACCCCTCCACTTT.

V is TRBV7-9 and J is TRBJ1-1; 8 bases line up with TRBD1. The germline CDR1 and CDR2 sequences are SEHNR and FQNEAQ (reference sequence). V was pared by 5 bases and J by 3 bases, with 14 bases of the junction left unmatched. The CDR3 runs to 17 residues. DNA for the CDR3: TGTGCCAGCAGCCCAACTGGACAGGGAAGAGATGACACTGAAGCTTTCTTT. This codes for CASSPTGQGRDDTEAFF.

V gene TRBV13 combines with J gene TRBJ1-2; maybe TRBD1 (5 bases). The germline CDR1 and CDR2 sequences are PRHDT and FYEKMQ (reference sequence). Trimming pared 0 bases from V and 1 base from J, leaving 9 bases between. The CDR3 spans 15 residues. This CDR3 is CASSLGGTDNYGYTF. The CDR3 DNA is TGTGCCAGCAGCTTAGGAGGGACTGATAACTATGGCTACACCTTC.

The chain employs TRBV5-1 and TRBJ2-2; 7 bases match TRBD2. Germline CDR1 reads SGHRS; CDR2 reads YFSETQ. V was pared by 5 bases and J by 0 bases, with 7 bases of the junction left unmatched. CDR3 length: 16 amino acids. The CDR3 loop is CASSWNGGTNTGELFF. The CDR3 nucleotides are TGCGCCAGCAGTTGGAACGGGGGGACGAACACCGGGGAGCTGTTTTTT. The full variable domain, with the rest looked up from reference TRBV5-1 and TRBJ2-2, is KAGVTQTPRYLIKTRGQQVTLSCSPISGHRSVSWYQQTPGQGLQFLFEYFSETQRNKGNFPGRFSGRQFSNSRSEMNVSTLELGDSALYLCASSWNGGTNTGELFFGEGSRLTVL.

This rearrangement joins TRBV12-3 or TRBV12-4 to TRBJ1-1; D is uncertain. V lost 6 bases and J 7 bases, leaving 9 bases between the germline ends. The CDR3 covers 11 residues. DNA for the CDR3: TGTGCCAGCAGCTTTGGAGTTGAAGCTTTCTTT. This sequence encodes CASSFGVEAFF.

The CDR3 region has the DNA TGTGCCAGCAGCTTAACCCGGGACACCGGGGAGCTGTTTTTT. Protein product: CASSLTRDTGELFF. The chain employs TRBV7-9 and TRBJ2-2; D call uncertain. CDR3 length equals 14 residues. Germline CDR1 and CDR2: SEHNR and FQNEAQ (reference sequence). The V end lost 2 bases, the J end lost 3 bases, and 7 bases lay between the germline ends.